The rows below give T cell receptor beta chains drawn from one sample of a study of T cell repertoires in aging, cancer and after chemotherapy. TCRdb re-called the multiplex PCR reads through MiXCR, storing one row per CDR3 protein. The table records 550 to 750 distinct CDR3 sequences, just under 45% of them present only once. Material: blood. Receptors originate from a human donor with a solid tumor. CDR3s include the opening cysteine and the closing phenylalanine or tryptophan. D genes are given only for firm matches. Expanded clones are given a class, and other clones once, few, many or no size at all.

V: TRBV6-6; length: 14; D: NA; size: NA; J: TRBJ2-7; DNA: TGTGCCAGCAGGCGTGCCGGCGGTTCCTACGAGCAGTACTTC; CDR3: CASRRAGGSYEQYF
V: TRBV7-2; length: 15; D: NA; size: few; J: TRBJ1-3; DNA: TGTGCCAGCAGCCCATACAGCCCCTCTGGAAACACCATATATTTT; CDR3: CASSPYSPSGNTIYF
V: TRBV18; length: 16; D: NA; size: NA; J: TRBJ1-2; DNA: TGTGCCAGCTCACGAGGGACATCGGGGGGAGGATATGGCTACACCTTC; CDR3: CASSRGTSGGGYGYTF
V: TRBV27; length: 13; D: NA; size: NA; J: TRBJ2-7; DNA: TGTGCCAGCAGTTTGGTTAGAGGCTACGAGCAGTACTTC; CDR3: CASSLVRGYEQYF
V: TRBV7-2; length: 16; D: NA; size: few; J: TRBJ2-7; DNA: TGTGCCAGCAGCTTAGCGGGTTACCGGGGATCCTACGAGCAGTACTTC; CDR3: CASSLAGYRGSYEQYF
V: TRBV19; length: 13; D: NA; size: NA; J: TRBJ2-7; DNA: TGTGCCAGTAGCTCACTTGTCTCCTACGAGCAGTACTTC; CDR3: CASSSLVSYEQYF
V: TRBV6-5; length: 14; D: NA; size: NA; J: TRBJ2-7; DNA: TGTGCCACCAAATCACATGGGGACCTCTACGAGCAGTACTTC; CDR3: CATKSHGDLYEQYF
V: TRBV12-3/TRBV12-4; length: 15; D: NA; size: NA; J: TRBJ2-5; DNA: TGTGCCAGCAGTTTAAGCCTTGCTGCCGGAGAGACCCAGTACTTC; CDR3: CASSLSLAAGETQYF
V: TRBV20-1; length: 13; D: NA; size: NA; J: TRBJ1-2; DNA: TGCAGTGCTAGTCTTCAGACTAACTATGGCTACACCTTC; CDR3: CSASLQTNYGYTF
V: TRBV20-1; length: 14; D: NA; size: NA; J: TRBJ2-2; DNA: TGCAGTGCTAGAAGGGCAGGGAACACCGGGGAGCTGCTTTTT; CDR3: CSARRAGNTGELLF
V: TRBV12-3/TRBV12-4; length: 12; D: TRBD1; size: NA; J: TRBJ1-1; DNA: TGTGCCAGCAGTGACGGGACAGTTGAAGCTTTCTTT; CDR3: CASSDGTVEAFF
V: TRBV5-4; length: 18; D: TRBD1; size: NA; J: TRBJ2-6; DNA: TGCGCCAGCAGCCCCCACGAACAGGGGATCTCTGGGGCCAACGTACTGACTTTC; CDR3: CASSPHEQGISGANVLTF
V: TRBV6-2/TRBV6-3; length: 15; D: TRBD1; size: NA; J: TRBJ2-2; DNA: TGTGCCAGCAGTTTCGGCAGGGGGTACATCGGGGAGCTGTTTTTT; CDR3: CASSFGRGYIGELFF
V: TRBV29-1; length: 13; D: TRBD1; size: NA; J: TRBJ1-2; DNA: TGCAGCGTTGAGTCTGGGACAGCTTATGGCTACACCTTC; CDR3: CSVESGTAYGYTF
V: TRBV29-1; length: 15; D: TRBD2; size: NA; J: TRBJ2-1; DNA: TGCAGCGTTGGACTAGCGGGAGAGTTCTACAATGAGCAGTTCTTC; CDR3: CSVGLAGEFYNEQFF
V: TRBV7-2; length: 15; D: NA; size: NA; J: TRBJ2-1; DNA: TGTGCCAGCAGCTTGGTGTCGTACAGTACCAATGAGCAGTTCTTC; CDR3: CASSLVSYSTNEQFF
V: TRBV27; length: 14; D: NA; size: NA; J: TRBJ1-5; DNA: TGTGCCGGACCTCCTACAGGGTACAATCAGCCCCAGCATTTT; CDR3: CAGPPTGYNQPQHF
V: TRBV5-6; length: 20; D: TRBD2; size: large; J: TRBJ2-3; DNA: TGTGCCAGCAGCTTGAGGTCACGCAGGACTAGCGGAAGTAGCACAGATACGCAGTATTTT; CDR3: CASSLRSRRTSGSSTDTQYF
V: TRBV7-9; length: 17; D: NA; size: NA; J: TRBJ2-7; DNA: TGTGCCAGCAGCCCAGTGATGGGACGAGGAACTCACTACGAGCAGTACTTC; CDR3: CASSPVMGRGTHYEQYF
V: TRBV10-3; length: 17; D: NA; size: NA; J: TRBJ1-6; DNA: TGTGCCATCAGCCTAAGGGGCCTGGACGCCGGTAATTCACCCCTCCACTTT; CDR3: CAISLRGLDAGNSPLHF
V: TRBV7-2; length: 13; D: TRBD2; size: NA; J: TRBJ2-1; DNA: TGTGCCAGCAGCTTTCCCGCGACTAGCACCCAGTTCTTC; CDR3: CASSFPATSTQFF
V: TRBV20-1; length: 14; D: TRBD1; size: NA; J: TRBJ2-3; DNA: TGCAGTGCTAGTATGACAGGGGTGACAGATACGCAGTATTTT; CDR3: CSASMTGVTDTQYF
V: TRBV5-1; length: 18; D: TRBD1; size: once; J: TRBJ2-2; DNA: TGCGCCAGCAGCTTCACCATTACGGGACAGGGTAACACCGGGGAGCTGTTTTTT; CDR3: CASSFTITGQGNTGELFF
V: TRBV7-2; length: 15; D: TRBD1; size: few; J: TRBJ2-3; DNA: TGTGCCAGCAGCTTAGGACAGGGTCCCACAGATACGCAGTATTTT; CDR3: CASSLGQGPTDTQYF
V: TRBV6-5; length: 18; D: TRBD1; size: NA; J: TRBJ2-2; DNA: TGTGCCAGCAGTTACCCACCCCGACAGGGGAGAGAGATCGGGGAGCTGTTTTTT; CDR3: CASSYPPRQGREIGELFF
V: TRBV20-1; length: 11; D: NA; size: NA; J: TRBJ1-2; DNA: TGCAGCCACAGGGTGGCCTATGGCTACACCTTC; CDR3: CSHRVAYGYTF
V: TRBV10-3; length: 13; D: NA; size: few; J: TRBJ1-3; DNA: TGTGCCATCAGAGTCGCACAGGGAAACACCATATATTTT; CDR3: CAIRVAQGNTIYF
V: TRBV30; length: 12; D: NA; size: large; J: TRBJ1-5; DNA: TGTGCCTGGAGTGTAACCGGCCGGGCCCAGCATTTT; CDR3: CAWSVTGRAQHF
V: TRBV29-1; length: 12; D: TRBD1; size: NA; J: TRBJ2-3; DNA: TGCAGCGAGGGACAGGGTGGAGATACGCAGTATTTT; CDR3: CSEGQGGDTQYF
V: TRBV30; length: 17; D: NA; size: NA; J: TRBJ2-5; DNA: TGTGCCTGGAGTGTAAAGGCCGGGCTAGCGATACGAGAGACCCAGTACTTC; CDR3: CAWSVKAGLAIRETQYF
V: TRBV20-1; length: 13; D: TRBD2; size: NA; J: TRBJ2-7; DNA: TGCAGTGCTTCTGGACTAGCTTCTCAGGGGCAGTACTTC; CDR3: CSASGLASQGQYF
V: TRBV7-2; length: 15; D: TRBD2; size: NA; J: TRBJ2-3; DNA: TGTGCCAGCAGCTTAGGAGCGGGGGCACGTGGGACGCAGTATTTT; CDR3: CASSLGAGARGTQYF
V: TRBV7-2; length: 14; D: NA; size: large; J: TRBJ1-2; DNA: TGTGCCAGCAGCTCCCTCTGGGGGTCTGGTGGCTACACCTTC; CDR3: CASSSLWGSGGYTF
V: TRBV10-3; length: 13; D: NA; size: hyperexpanded; J: TRBJ1-2; DNA: TGTGCCATCAGCCACAGCTTAAACTATGGCTACACCTTC; CDR3: CAISHSLNYGYTF
V: TRBV28; length: 15; D: NA; size: few; J: TRBJ1-5; DNA: TGTGCCAGCAGTAAGAGGACGGGGAGCAATCAGCCCCAGCATTTT; CDR3: CASSKRTGSNQPQHF
V: TRBV12-3/TRBV12-4; length: 14; D: NA; size: few; J: TRBJ1-2; DNA: TGTGCCAGCAGTCCTCCGGGAGGATCCTATGGCTACACCTTC; CDR3: CASSPPGGSYGYTF
V: TRBV6-6; length: 16; D: TRBD1; size: NA; J: TRBJ2-1; DNA: TGTGCCAGCAGTTACAGGCAGGGACAGACCTACAATGAGCAGTTCTTC; CDR3: CASSYRQGQTYNEQFF
V: TRBV6-5; length: 13; D: NA; size: hyperexpanded; J: TRBJ2-7; DNA: TGTGCCAGCAGTCTCCGAGAGGGGGGCGAGCAGTACTTC; CDR3: CASSLREGGEQYF
V: TRBV6-2/TRBV6-3; length: 15; D: TRBD1; size: few; J: TRBJ1-5; DNA: TGTGCCAGCAGTTCCGCCGGACAGGTCAATCAGCCCCAGCATTTT; CDR3: CASSSAGQVNQPQHF
V: TRBV7-9; length: 13; D: NA; size: once; J: TRBJ1-5; DNA: TGTGCCAGCAGCCAACAGGGTAACCAGCCCCAGCATTTT; CDR3: CASSQQGNQPQHF
V: TRBV27; length: 16; D: TRBD2; size: NA; J: TRBJ2-7; DNA: TGTGCCAGCAGTTTATCGCTAGCGGGAGGGCCCTACGAGCAGTACTTC; CDR3: CASSLSLAGGPYEQYF
V: TRBV20-1; length: 14; D: NA; size: few; J: TRBJ1-5; DNA: TGCAGTGCTAGAGCAGGGGCAGGGAATCAGCCCCAGCATTTT; CDR3: CSARAGAGNQPQHF